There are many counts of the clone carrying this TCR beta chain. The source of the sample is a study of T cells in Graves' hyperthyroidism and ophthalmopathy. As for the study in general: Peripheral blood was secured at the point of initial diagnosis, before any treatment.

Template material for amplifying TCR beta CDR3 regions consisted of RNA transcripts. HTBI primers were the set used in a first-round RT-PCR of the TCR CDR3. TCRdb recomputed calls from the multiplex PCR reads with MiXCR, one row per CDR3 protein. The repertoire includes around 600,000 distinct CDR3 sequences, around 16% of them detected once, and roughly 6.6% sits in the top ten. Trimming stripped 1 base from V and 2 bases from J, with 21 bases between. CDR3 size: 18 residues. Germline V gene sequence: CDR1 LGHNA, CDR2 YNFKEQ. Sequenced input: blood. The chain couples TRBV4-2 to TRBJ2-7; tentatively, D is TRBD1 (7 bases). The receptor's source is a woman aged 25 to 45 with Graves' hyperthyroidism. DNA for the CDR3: TGTGCCAGCAGCCAAGTGGGGGGACAGCCCGGGAGAGCCTACGAGCAGTACTTC. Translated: CASSQVGGQPGRAYEQYF.